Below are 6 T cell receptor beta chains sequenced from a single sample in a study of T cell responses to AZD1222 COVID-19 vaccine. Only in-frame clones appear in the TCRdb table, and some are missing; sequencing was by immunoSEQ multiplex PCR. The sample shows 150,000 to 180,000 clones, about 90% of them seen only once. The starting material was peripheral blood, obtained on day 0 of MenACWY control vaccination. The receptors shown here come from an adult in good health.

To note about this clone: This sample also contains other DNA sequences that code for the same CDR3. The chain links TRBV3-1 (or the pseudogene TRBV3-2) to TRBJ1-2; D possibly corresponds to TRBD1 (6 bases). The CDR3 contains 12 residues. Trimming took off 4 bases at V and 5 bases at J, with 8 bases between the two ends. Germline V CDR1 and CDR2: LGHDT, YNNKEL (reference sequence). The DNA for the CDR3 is TGTGCCAGCAGCCCCGGACAGTATGGCTACACCTTC. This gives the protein CASSPGQYGYTF.

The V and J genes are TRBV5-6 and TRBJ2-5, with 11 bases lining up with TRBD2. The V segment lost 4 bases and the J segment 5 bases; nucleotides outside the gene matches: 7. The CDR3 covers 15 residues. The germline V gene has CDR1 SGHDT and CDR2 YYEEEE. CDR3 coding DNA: TGTGCCAGCAGCCTCCTAGCGGGAGGACGGGAGACCCAGTACTTC. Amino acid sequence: CASSLLAGGRETQYF.

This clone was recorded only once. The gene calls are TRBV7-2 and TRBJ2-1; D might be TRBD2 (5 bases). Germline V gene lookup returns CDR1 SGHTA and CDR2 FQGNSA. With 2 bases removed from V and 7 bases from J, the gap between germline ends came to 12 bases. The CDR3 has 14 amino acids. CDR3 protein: CASSLWVSGNEQFF. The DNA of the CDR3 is TGTGCCAGCAGCTTATGGGTATCGGGGAATGAGCAGTTCTTC.

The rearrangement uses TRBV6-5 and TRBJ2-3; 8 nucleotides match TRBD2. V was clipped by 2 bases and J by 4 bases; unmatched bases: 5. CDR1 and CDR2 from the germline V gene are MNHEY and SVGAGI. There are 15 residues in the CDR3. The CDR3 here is CASSYRERGSDTQYF. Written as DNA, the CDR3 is TGTGCCAGCAGTTACCGGGAGCGGGGGTCAGATACGCAGTATTTT.

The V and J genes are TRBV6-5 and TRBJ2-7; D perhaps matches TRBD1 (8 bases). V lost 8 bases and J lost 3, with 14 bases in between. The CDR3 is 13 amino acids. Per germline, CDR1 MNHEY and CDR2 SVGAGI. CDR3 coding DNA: TGTGCCAGCCAACAGGGGGGGTTCTACGAGCAGTACTTC. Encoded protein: CASQQGGFYEQYF.

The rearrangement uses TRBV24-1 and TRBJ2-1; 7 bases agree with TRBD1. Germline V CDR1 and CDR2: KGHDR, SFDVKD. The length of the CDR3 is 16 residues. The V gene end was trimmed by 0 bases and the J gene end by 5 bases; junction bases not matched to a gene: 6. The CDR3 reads CATSDLADGTDNEQFF. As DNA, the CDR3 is TGTGCCACCAGTGATTTGGCCGATGGGACAGACAATGAGCAGTTCTTC.